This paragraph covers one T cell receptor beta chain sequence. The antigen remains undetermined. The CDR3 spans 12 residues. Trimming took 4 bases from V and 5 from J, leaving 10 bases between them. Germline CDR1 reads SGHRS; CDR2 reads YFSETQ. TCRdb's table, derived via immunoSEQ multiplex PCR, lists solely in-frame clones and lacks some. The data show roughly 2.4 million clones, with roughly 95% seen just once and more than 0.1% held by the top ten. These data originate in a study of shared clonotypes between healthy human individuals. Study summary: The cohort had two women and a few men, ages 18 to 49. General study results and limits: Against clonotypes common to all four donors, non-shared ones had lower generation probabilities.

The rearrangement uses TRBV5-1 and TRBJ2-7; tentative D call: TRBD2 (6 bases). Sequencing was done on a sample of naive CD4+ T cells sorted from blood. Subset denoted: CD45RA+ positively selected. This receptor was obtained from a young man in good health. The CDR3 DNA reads TGCGCCAGCAGCCTGACTAGTGACGAGCAGTACTTC. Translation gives CASSLTSDEQYF.